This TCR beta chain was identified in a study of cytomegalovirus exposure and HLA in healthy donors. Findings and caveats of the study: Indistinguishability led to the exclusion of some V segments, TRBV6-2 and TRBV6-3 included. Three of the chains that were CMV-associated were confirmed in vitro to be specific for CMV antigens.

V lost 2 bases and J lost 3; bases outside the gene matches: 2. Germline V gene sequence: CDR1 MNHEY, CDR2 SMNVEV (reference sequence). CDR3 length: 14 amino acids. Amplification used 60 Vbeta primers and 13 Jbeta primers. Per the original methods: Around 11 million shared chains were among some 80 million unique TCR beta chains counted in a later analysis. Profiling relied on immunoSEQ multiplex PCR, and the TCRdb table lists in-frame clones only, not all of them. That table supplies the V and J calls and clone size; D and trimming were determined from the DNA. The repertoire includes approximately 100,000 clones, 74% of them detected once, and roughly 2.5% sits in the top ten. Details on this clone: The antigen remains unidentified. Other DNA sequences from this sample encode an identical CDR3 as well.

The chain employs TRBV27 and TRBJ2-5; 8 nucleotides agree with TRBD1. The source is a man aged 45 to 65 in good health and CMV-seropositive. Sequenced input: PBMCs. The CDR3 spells CASSLAGGEETQYF. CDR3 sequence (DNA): TGTGCCAGCAGTTTAGCAGGGGGCGAAGAGACCCAGTACTTC.